This T cell receptor beta chain was identified during a study of patients and donors after allogeneic stem cell transplantation. V was clipped by 1 base and J by 4 bases, with 6 bases between them. Germline V lookup: CDR1 SGHTA, CDR2 FQGNSA. CDR3 length equals 13 residues. Using its own MiXCR run on the RT-PCR reads, TCRdb lists one record per CDR3 protein. The sample has hundreds of thousands of distinct CDR3 sequences, 11% to 15% seen once; the top ten hold 11%. Material for sequencing was blood, either unsorted or a sorted T cell fraction (not recorded which). The V gene is TRBV7-2, the J gene TRBJ2-3, with D hard to call. This clonotype was obtained from a human donor who was either an allogeneic HSCT recipient or a stem cell or donor lymphocyte infusion donor (not recorded which). It is not recorded whose cells these are; they may come from a transplant donor. CDR3 region: CASSLDRPDTQYF. CDR3 DNA: TGTGCCAGCAGCTTAGACAGACCAGATACGCAGTATTTT.